Listed below are T cell receptor beta chains from one sample, sequenced in a study of shared clonotypes between healthy human individuals. Only in-frame clones appear in the TCRdb table, and some are missing; sequencing was by immunoSEQ multiplex PCR. The sample lists some 2.4 million clones; 90% to 95% were seen once. The sample taken for sequencing was naive CD4+ T cells from PBMCs. These receptors were taken from a man aged 18 to 29 in good health. Some clones in this sample may be carry-over from other donors' samples. CDR3s include the opening cysteine and the closing phenylalanine or tryptophan. A D gene is named only where the DNA matches it firmly. Clone size, where shown, is once, few, many, or a class for clones that have expanded.

clone size	J gene	D gene	V gene	CDR3 DNA	CDR3 protein
-	TRBJ1-5	-	TRBV7-8	TGTGCCAGCAGCTTAGGACGGGTCCTTTGGAATCAGCCCCAGCATTTT	CASSLGRVLWNQPQHF
-	TRBJ2-7	-	TRBV28	TGTGCCAGCAGTCTATCGGGGGGCCCCTCCTACGAGCAGTACTTC	CASSLSGGPSYEQYF
-	TRBJ1-2	TRBD1	TRBV14	TGTGCCAGCAGCCTCGGGACAGCTCTTTATGGCTACACCTTC	CASSLGTALYGYTF
-	TRBJ1-1	-	TRBV4-3	TGCGCCAGCAGCCAACAATTAGGCCGCAAGAACACTGAAGCTTTCTTT	CASSQQLGRKNTEAFF
-	TRBJ2-2	-	TRBV9	TGTGCCAGCAGCCCCCGACAGTACACCGGGGAGCTGTTTTTT	CASSPRQYTGELFF
-	TRBJ2-2	TRBD2	TRBV7-9	TGTGCCAGCAGCGAGCTAGCGGGAGGATCCACCGGGGAGCTGTTTTTT	CASSELAGGSTGELFF
-	TRBJ1-3	-	TRBV19	TGTGCCAGTAGCCAACACAGGCCCTCTGGAAACACCATATATTTT	CASSQHRPSGNTIYF
-	TRBJ2-7	-	TRBV29-1	TGCAGCGTTGATTTAGGAGACTCCTACGAGCAGTACTTC	CSVDLGDSYEQYF
once	TRBJ2-3	-	TRBV9	TGTGCCAGCAGCGAATTAGCGCAAAACACAGATACGCAGTATTTT	CASSELAQNTDTQYF
-	TRBJ1-5	TRBD1	TRBV10-3	TGTGCCATCGGGACAGACAGAAACAATCAGCCCCAGCATTTT	CAIGTDRNNQPQHF
-	TRBJ2-7	-	TRBV6-6	TGTGCCAGCAGCCGCGGGGGGACAGGGCTCTCCTACGAGCAGTACTTC	CASSRGGTGLSYEQYF
-	TRBJ2-7	-	TRBV28	TGTGCCAGCAGTTTGGTTGGCTACGAGCAGTACTTC	CASSLVGYEQYF
-	TRBJ1-1	TRBD1	TRBV5-1	TGCGCCAGCAGCTGGGGGGACAGACCTGAACGCACTGAAGCTTTCTTT	CASSWGDRPERTEAFF
-	TRBJ1-4	-	TRBV28	TGTGCCAGCAACTTTTTTAACGGGGCAGGGGTCAATGAAAAACTGTTTTTT	CASNFFNGAGVNEKLFF
-	TRBJ2-1	-	TRBV7-2	TGTGCCAGCAGCTCCAGACTCGCACCACCGTTCTTC	CASSSRLAPPFF
-	TRBJ1-4	TRBD1	TRBV5-8	TGTGCCAGCAGCTTGGACGTAGCGGGACAGGGGGCAATATACCGCGAAAAACTGTTTTTT	CASSLDVAGQGAIYREKLFF
-	TRBJ2-1	TRBD2	TRBV7-3	TGTGCCAGCAGCTTTGCGGGGGCCTACAATGAGCAGTTCTTC	CASSFAGAYNEQFF
-	TRBJ2-3	-	TRBV2	TGTGCCAGCACGAGTAGCGGACAAGACACAGATACGCAGTATTTT	CASTSSGQDTDTQYF
-	TRBJ2-2	TRBD2	TRBV2	TGTGCCAGCAGTGCGGCGGGTAGCGGGAGCTATGCCGGGGAGCTGTTTTTT	CASSAAGSGSYAGELFF
once	TRBJ1-2	-	TRBV6-6	TGTGCCAGCAGTTACTCGTTCCGCGATTATGGCTACACCTTC	CASSYSFRDYGYTF
once	TRBJ2-5	TRBD2	TRBV5-1	TGCGCCAGCAGCTTGATCGGGGGGTCCCAAGAGACCCAGTACTTC	CASSLIGGSQETQYF
-	TRBJ2-1	TRBD2	TRBV10-2	TGCGCCAGCAGGGACTTGACTAGCGGGAGAGAGGGTGAGCAGTTCTTC	CASRDLTSGREGEQFF
-	TRBJ2-1	TRBD1	TRBV12-5	TGTGCTAGTGGTCTGGGACAGAACTCCTACAATGAGCAGTTCTTC	CASGLGQNSYNEQFF
-	TRBJ1-2	-	TRBV28	TGTGCCAGCAGTTTATATCGGCAGGGGCACTATGGCTACACCTTC	CASSLYRQGHYGYTF
-	TRBJ2-1	TRBD2	TRBV4-1	TGCGCCAGCACCACCCCCGCGGGACTAGTACACCCCCCACAGTTCTTC	CASTTPAGLVHPPQFF
-	TRBJ2-1	TRBD2	TRBV7-3	TGTGCCAGCAGCCGTGAGCGGGGTACATACAATGAGCAGTTCTTC	CASSRERGTYNEQFF
once	TRBJ2-1	TRBD2	TRBV2	TGTGCCAGCAGTGGGGCAGCTGGGACTAGCGTTTTATCCTACAATGAGCAGTTCTTC	CASSGAAGTSVLSYNEQFF
-	TRBJ2-5	-	TRBV10-3	TGTGCCATCAGTGAGTGGAAAGAGACCCAGTACTTC	CAISEWKETQYF
-	TRBJ2-5	-	TRBV5-6	TGCGCCAGCAGCTTCGGCAGCCGGGGCCAGTACTTC	CASSFGSRGQYF
-	TRBJ2-1	-	TRBV6-5	TGTGCCAGCAGCCGAAGTCCCAGCTCCTACAATGAGCAGTTCTTC	CASSRSPSSYNEQFF
-	TRBJ1-6	TRBD1	TRBV7-9	TGTGCCAGCAGTTGGACAGGGGCGGGTAATTCACCCCTCCACTTT	CASSWTGAGNSPLHF
-	TRBJ1-5	-	TRBV6-1	TGTGCCAGCAGTGTAGGCAAGGGCTCCGGATTTTTTAACAATCAGCCCCAGCATTTT	CASSVGKGSGFFNNQPQHF
-	TRBJ1-2	TRBD1	TRBV2	TGTGCCAGCAGTCGGGACAGGGGGGACTATGGCTACACCTTC	CASSRDRGDYGYTF
-	TRBJ1-1	-	TRBV12-1	TGTGCCAACCTGTCGGCCGAGAACACTGAAGCTTTCTTT	CANLSAENTEAFF
-	TRBJ2-1	-	TRBV10-3	TGTGCCATCAGGCAGGCGACCTCCTACAATGAGCAGTTCTTC	CAIRQATSYNEQFF
-	TRBJ2-7	-	TRBV4-1	TGCGCCAGCAGCCAGAAGACTCTAGCGGAGCAGTACTTC	CASSQKTLAEQYF
-	TRBJ2-3	TRBD2	TRBV5-4	TGTGCCAGCAGCTTGGGGGGACTAGCGGGAGCACCAACTAGCACAGATACGCAGTATTTT	CASSLGGLAGAPTSTDTQYF
-	TRBJ1-2	-	TRBV15	TGTGCCACCAGCAAGGGGATGGGCTACACCTTC	CATSKGMGYTF
-	TRBJ2-3	-	TRBV7-8	TGTGCCAGCAGCTTAGTAGGCGGGTCTGTAGCAGATACGCAGTATTTT	CASSLVGGSVADTQYF
-	TRBJ2-2	-	TRBV2	TGTGCCAGCACTCTAAGGGACACCGGGGAGCTGTTTTTT	CASTLRDTGELFF
-	TRBJ2-2	-	TRBV25-1	TGTGCCAGCAGTGGGTACACCGGGGAGCTGTTTTTT	CASSGYTGELFF
-	TRBJ1-3	-	TRBV27	TGTGCCAGCAGTTTACGAGGGTTCTCTGGAAACACCATATATTTT	CASSLRGFSGNTIYF
-	TRBJ2-3	TRBD1	TRBV4-3	TGCGCCAGCAGCCAAGGGGCCAGGGGGACGGCCACAGATACGCAGTATTTT	CASSQGARGTATDTQYF
-	TRBJ1-5	-	TRBV28	TGTGCCAGCAGTTTACCCGCCAGATTTAGCAATCAGCCCCAGCATTTT	CASSLPARFSNQPQHF
-	TRBJ1-5	-	TRBV29-1	TGTGTTTGCGGAGAGGGTCAGCCCCAGCATTTT	CVCGEGQPQHF
-	TRBJ1-1	-	TRBV29-1	TGCAGCGTTTACAGGAACACTGAAGCTTTCTTT	CSVYRNTEAFF
-	TRBJ2-2	-	TRBV25-1	TGTGCCAGCAGCAGCCAGGAGTTGTTGGCCGGGGAGCTGTTTTTT	CASSSQELLAGELFF
-	TRBJ2-2	-	TRBV11-1	TGTGCCAGCAGCTCAAGGGGGAGAACCGGGGAGCTGTTTTTT	CASSSRGRTGELFF
-	TRBJ2-1	-	TRBV9	TGTGCCAGCACGGTGGACGGGGCCAGCTACAATGAGCAGTTCTTC	CASTVDGASYNEQFF
-	TRBJ2-7	-	TRBV30	TGTGCCTGGGGGGGCGGCCTGACGTACGAGCAGTACTTC	CAWGGGLTYEQYF
-	TRBJ1-2	-	TRBV27	TGTGCCAGCAGTTTATTTTATAAGGGAGTGGATGGCTACACCTTC	CASSLFYKGVDGYTF
-	TRBJ2-4	-	TRBV28	TGTGCCAGCAGACTGGGACTAGCCAAAAACATTCAGTACTTC	CASRLGLAKNIQYF
once	TRBJ1-4	-	TRBV6-5	TGTGCCAGCAGTTCCCATCCGGGGGGGGCTAATGAAAAACTGTTTTTT	CASSSHPGGANEKLFF
once	TRBJ2-7	-	TRBV27	TGTGCCAGCAGGCTTACGGGCCAGGCGAGCACCTACGAGCAGTACTTC	CASRLTGQASTYEQYF
-	TRBJ2-3	TRBD2	TRBV7-3	TGTGCCAGCAGCAGCCAGCGAGCGGGAGGCACAGATACGCAGTATTTT	CASSSQRAGGTDTQYF